The 32 T cell receptor beta chains given below trace back to one sample, sequenced in a study of shared clonotypes between healthy human individuals (dated by TCRdb to about 2020). The library was obtained by the immunoSEQ multiplex PCR assay. TCRdb took over this immuneACCESS table, retaining in-frame rearrangements with V and J assigned. Such tables are incomplete; in checked studies, under half of the missing clones stem from an unresolved V gene, and the remainder is unexplained. The sample includes about 650,000 clones, with around 95% observed a single time. 0.1% to 0.11% of the sample comes from the top ten. CD8 naive samples consisted of CD45RO-negative cells that were positively selected for CCR7, yielding a CD45RA+CCR7+ population without TemRA cells. The sequencing input was naive CD8+ T cells sorted from blood. The cell subset or site label of this sample denotes: CD45RA+CCR7+. These receptors were taken from a woman aged 30 to 39 in good health.

The chain has TRBV13 and TRBJ2-5; a weak D match, TRBD2 (5 bases). Germline CDR1 is PRHDT and CDR2 is FYEKMQ (reference sequence). V was cut by 0 bases and J by 5 bases, with 13 bases left in between. The CDR3 consists of 15 residues. The CDR3 here is CASSLGPPGLETQYF. CDR3 bases: TGTGCCAGCAGCTTAGGCCCTCCCGGACTTGAGACCCAGTACTTC.

This rearrangement joins TRBV7-9 to TRBJ1-4; 7 nucleotides agree with TRBD1. Germline CDR1 is SEHNR and CDR2 is FQNEAQ (reference sequence). The CDR3 length is 15 residues. V gave up 4 bases and J gave up 7 bases; unmatched junction bases: 9. CDR3 in DNA: TGTGCCAGCAGCTCCGGTGGAGGGGGCACTGAAAAACTGTTTTTT. Translating gives CASSSGGGGTEKLFF.

This sequence joins TRBV29-1 and TRBJ2-2; perhaps TRBD2 as D (5 bases). Trimming shortened V by 3 bases and J by 4 bases, and 24 bases separated the two germline ends. The CDR3 sequence is 18 residues long. The germline CDR1 and CDR2 sequences are SQVTM and ANQGSEA. CDR3 nucleotides: TGCAGCGTTGAGGGCCCCGGGAACCGCTACTCGGTCACCGGGGAGCTGTTTTTT. Its protein product is CSVEGPGNRYSVTGELFF.

This clone was found once. The chain employs TRBV10-1 and TRBJ1-5, with 7 bases aligning to TRBD1. Germline V CDR1 and CDR2: WNHNN, SYGVQD (reference sequence). Trimming took 4 bases from V and 0 from J; bases not matched to a gene: 6. The CDR3 is 16 residues long. The CDR3 reads CASSGRGEYSNQPQHF. The CDR3 DNA is TGCGCCAGCAGTGGCAGGGGGGAGTATAGCAATCAGCCCCAGCATTTT.

This chain links TRBV5-6 with TRBJ2-5; tentative D call: TRBD1 (6 bases). The CDR3 length is 15 residues. The V and J ends lost 0 bases and 1 base respectively, with 10 bases between them. Germline lookup yields CDR1 SGHDT and CDR2 YYEEEE. CDR3 DNA sequence: TGTGCCAGCAGCTTGGGTGGGGGCAGCCAAGAGACCCAGTACTTC. Encoded protein: CASSLGGGSQETQYF.

The rearrangement uses TRBV29-1 and TRBJ2-5; no clear D gene. V lost 5 bases to trimming and J lost 2 bases, with 18 bases between them. The CDR3 extends over 15 amino acids. CDR1 is SQVTM, CDR2 ANQGSEA, per germline. CDR3 protein: CSVNPGGALQETQYF. CDR3 DNA sequence: TGCAGCGTTAACCCGGGCGGCGCCCTACAAGAGACCCAGTACTTC.

The chain combines TRBV6-5 with TRBJ1-2, with D uncertain. The germline CDR1 and CDR2 sequences are MNHEY and SVGAGI. Between the trimmed V and J ends, which lost 0 bases and 6 bases, there was a span of 11 bases. This CDR3 contains 14 residues. The CDR3 DNA reads TGTGCCAGCAGTTACTCTCTGGGGAACAATGGCTACACCTTC. Amino acids: CASSYSLGNNGYTF.

This chain links TRBV9 with TRBJ2-7; D not resolved. With 0 bases removed from V and 6 bases from J, the gap between germline ends came to 13 bases. This CDR3 contains 14 residues. Germline V gene sequence: CDR1 SGDLS, CDR2 YYNGEE. Here the CDR3 reads CASSVDGSSPEQYF. In DNA form, the CDR3 reads TGTGCCAGCAGCGTAGACGGCAGCAGTCCCGAGCAGTACTTC.

The J gene is TRBJ1-1, the V gene TRBV11-1; D gene uncertain. Between the trimmed V and J ends, which lost 0 bases and 11 bases, there was a span of 16 bases. The germline CDR1 and CDR2 sequences are SGHAT and FQDESV (reference sequence). This CDR3 spans 14 amino acids. CDR3 sequence: CASSLAGINQEAFF. In DNA form, the CDR3 reads TGTGCCAGCAGCTTAGCGGGGATAAACCAGGAGGCTTTCTTT.

The V and J genes are TRBV5-8 and TRBJ1-1; no definite D call. The CDR3 totals 14 residues. Trimming left V 4 bases short and J 0 bases short, with 10 bases between. Germline loops: CDR1 SGHTS, CDR2 YDEGEE. The CDR3 sequence is CASSQLSMNTEAFF. The CDR3 nucleotides read TGTGCCAGCAGCCAACTATCAATGAACACTGAAGCTTTCTTT.

This clone appeared a single time. The chain joins TRBV9 to TRBJ2-3; possibly TRBD2 for D (6 bases). Germline lookup yields CDR1 SGDLS and CDR2 YYNGEE. CDR3 length: 17 amino acids. Trimming shortened V by 4 bases and J by 2 bases, and 20 bases separated the two germline ends. The CDR3 sequence: CASSPRLGGKITDTQYF. The CDR3 coding sequence is TGTGCCAGCAGCCCACGATTGGGCGGGAAAATCACAGATACGCAGTATTTT.

This chain links TRBV7-9 with TRBJ1-2, with D hard to call. CDR3 length: 14 amino acids. CDR1 is SEHNR and CDR2 is FQNEAQ in the germline V gene (reference sequence). Trimming removed 4 bases from V and 8 bases from J, with 17 bases in between. This CDR3 reads CASSSGEWALGYTF. CDR3 bases: TGTGCCAGCAGCTCGGGAGAGTGGGCCCTGGGCTACACCTTC.

The chain combines TRBV15 with TRBJ1-3; no definite D call. Germline assignment: CDR1 LNHNV and CDR2 YYDKDF (reference sequence). V lost 5 bases and J lost 0, with 14 bases in between. The CDR3 extends over 16 amino acids. The CDR3 bases are TGTGCCACCAGCGCAACAGTTGGGCCCTCTGGAAACACCATATATTTT. Its protein is CATSATVGPSGNTIYF.

The chain carries TRBV18 and TRBJ2-7, with 7 bases aligning to TRBD2. The CDR3 loop spans 15 amino acids. Per the germline V gene, CDR1 is KGHSH and CDR2 is LQKENI. Trimming cost V 6 bases and J 0 bases; bases outside gene matches: 8. The CDR3 is CASSKDRDYSYEQYF. CDR3 bases: TGTGCCAGCTCCAAAGACCGGGACTACTCCTACGAGCAGTACTTC.

The V call is TRBV6-5, the J call TRBJ2-2; weak D call: TRBD2 (6 bases). The CDR3 is made up of 15 amino acids. Germline CDR1 reads MNHEY; CDR2 reads SVGAGI. The V end lost 2 bases, the J end lost 5 bases, and 12 bases lay between the germline ends. CDR3 amino acids: CASSYAGIGTGELFF. CDR3 in DNA: TGTGCCAGCAGTTACGCGGGAATTGGTACCGGGGAGCTGTTTTTT.

Details on this clone: In the same sample, other DNA sequences code for this CDR3. The chain combines TRBV27 with TRBJ1-1, with 7 nucleotides matching TRBD1. V dropped 2 bases and J dropped 2; count of bases not matched to a gene: 2. Germline-derived CDR1 and CDR2 are MNHEY and SMNVEV (reference sequence). The CDR3 runs to 14 residues. This CDR3 is CASSLRDSNTEAFF. The CDR3 DNA follows: TGTGCCAGCAGTTTAAGGGACAGCAACACTGAAGCTTTCTTT.

The chain is built from TRBV6-5 and TRBJ2-7; tentatively, D is TRBD1 (6 bases). Germline loops: CDR1 MNHEY, CDR2 SVGAGI. The CDR3 covers 14 residues. The germline V and J ends were trimmed by 6 bases and 1 base, with 13 bases remaining between them. The CDR3 loop is CASSTGQRSYEQYF. CDR3 DNA sequence: TGTGCCAGCAGCACCGGACAGAGATCCTACGAGCAGTACTTC.

This clone appeared a single time. This same CDR3 is encoded by further DNA sequences in the sample. This chain connects TRBV10-3 to TRBJ1-1; 10 nucleotides line up with TRBD1. This CDR3 has 14 residues. Germline V CDR1 and CDR2: ENHRY, SYGVKD. Trimming cost V 2 bases and J 3 bases; bases outside gene matches: 0. The CDR3 bases are TGTGCCATCAGTGAGGGGACAGGGGACACTGAAGCTTTCTTT. Protein product: CAISEGTGDTEAFF.

V and J are TRBV6-4 and TRBJ2-7; maybe TRBD1 (5 bases). The CDR3 sequence is 16 residues long. V lost 0 bases and J lost 3, with 15 bases in between. Germline V lookup: CDR1 MRHNA, CDR2 SNTAGT. CDR3 bases: TGTGCCAGCAGTGACTCGAGACAGTGGGCCGACTACGAGCAGTACTTC. Protein sequence: CASSDSRQWADYEQYF.

This clone is a singleton in its sample. Written as DNA, the CDR3 is TGTGCCAGCAGTTTATCGGGGGAGTACTACGAGCAGTACTTC. Translation: CASSLSGEYYEQYF. The chain carries TRBV28 and TRBJ2-7; weak D call: TRBD2 (6 bases). Germline values: CDR1 MDHEN, CDR2 SYDVKM. Trimming took 1 base from V and 3 from J, leaving 10 bases between them. The CDR3 contains 14 residues.

The chain couples TRBV28 to TRBJ2-1; TRBD2 is a possible D gene (5 bases). The CDR3 is 14 residues long. Trimming cost V 7 bases and J 12 bases, with 22 bases left between them. Germline V gene data show CDR1 as MDHEN and CDR2 as SYDVKM. The CDR3 region has the DNA TGTGCCAGCACAGTTAGGGCTGGGGAGTACGTGCAGTTCTTC. Translated: CASTVRAGEYVQFF.

In DNA form, the CDR3 reads TGCGCCAGCAGCCCAGAGGCGGGACTGCATTCTGAAAAACTGTTTTTT. Residues: CASSPEAGLHSEKLFF. The chain links TRBV5-1 to TRBJ1-4; tentative D call: TRBD1 (5 bases). V was clipped by 4 bases and J by 7 bases, with 20 bases between them. Germline V gives CDR1 SGHRS, CDR2 YFSETQ. The CDR3 sequence is 16 residues long.

The chain is built from TRBV7-9 and TRBJ2-5, with 8 bases fitting TRBD2. This CDR3 region has 15 residues. Per the germline V gene, CDR1 is SEHNR and CDR2 is FQNEAQ (reference sequence). The V segment lost 1 base and the J segment 5 bases; nucleotides outside the gene matches: 6. CDR3 amino acids: CASSLVRLAGETQYF. DNA of the CDR3: TGTGCCAGCAGCTTAGTCAGGCTAGCGGGTGAGACCCAGTACTTC.

This chain joins TRBV27 and TRBJ2-2; D gene ambiguous. Between the trimmed V and J ends, which lost 5 bases and 3 bases, there was a span of 13 bases. From germline, CDR1 is MNHEY and CDR2 SMNVEV (reference sequence). The CDR3 consists of 15 residues. CDR3 sequence: CASSPSQSYTGELFF. Written as DNA, the CDR3 is TGTGCCAGCAGTCCCTCCCAGTCGTACACCGGGGAGCTGTTTTTT.

This clone was detected only once. The identical CDR3 is also encoded by other nucleotide sequences in the sample. The J gene is TRBJ2-7, the V gene TRBV28; 9 nucleotides line up with TRBD1. The CDR3 extends over 14 amino acids. Trimming removed 3 bases from V and 2 bases from J; junction bases left unmatched: 2. The germline V gene encodes CDR1 MDHEN and CDR2 SYDVKM. Written as DNA, the CDR3 is TGTGCCAGCAGTTTTACAGGGGGCACCTACGAGCAGTACTTC. This codes for CASSFTGGTYEQYF.

The chain joins TRBV9 to TRBJ1-4; 8 bases match TRBD1. The V gene end was trimmed by 3 bases and the J gene end by 8 bases; junction bases not matched to a gene: 12. This CDR3 has 16 residues. CDR1 is SGDLS and CDR2 is YYNGEE in the germline V gene. CDR3 in DNA: TGTGCCAGCAGCGCCCCCTCAGGGGGCTTAGGGGAAAAACTGTTTTTT. Its protein product is CASSAPSGGLGEKLFF.

The chain has TRBV28 and TRBJ1-5; 9 bases align to TRBD1. The germline gives CDR1 MDHEN, CDR2 SYDVKM. This CDR3 region has 13 residues. With 11 bases clipped from V and 0 bases from J, the junction kept 2 bases outside the gene matches. The CDR3 here is CAGQGISNQPQHF. As DNA, the CDR3 is TGTGCCGGACAGGGGATTAGCAATCAGCCCCAGCATTTT.

This clone came up once. V is TRBV2 and J is TRBJ1-4; 8 bases match TRBD1. CDR1 SNHLY and CDR2 FYNNEI come from the germline V gene. This CDR3 region has 13 residues. V lost 8 bases and J lost 7; bases outside the gene matches: 6. The CDR3 loop reads CASWTGTGEKLFF. In DNA, the CDR3 is TGTGCCAGCTGGACAGGGACGGGTGAAAAACTGTTTTTT.

The genes are TRBV28 and TRBJ1-2; no clear D gene. Germline-derived CDR1 and CDR2 are MDHEN and SYDVKM. This CDR3 has 8 amino acids. V shed 10 bases and J shed 6 bases, with 3 bases lying between them. In nucleotides, the CDR3 is TGTGCCACAGATGGCTACACCTTC. The encoded protein is CATDGYTF.

CDR3: CASSFQGDNSPLHF. The CDR3 DNA reads as TGTGCCAGCAGCTTCCAGGGGGACAATTCACCCCTCCACTTT. J is TRBJ1-6 and V is TRBV5-6, with 7 nucleotides matching TRBD1. The CDR3 extends over 14 amino acids. V gave up 2 bases and J gave up 7 bases; unmatched junction bases: 3. Germline V CDR1 and CDR2: SGHDT, YYEEEE.

This clone was seen only once. V and J are TRBV5-4 and TRBJ2-1, with 10 bases matching TRBD2. The CDR3 runs 16 residues. Germline CDR1 SGHNT, CDR2 YYREEE (reference sequence). J gave up 3 bases and V 4 bases, and 7 bases lay outside the gene matches. CDR3 coding DNA: TGTGCCAGCAGCCCACCGGGACTAGCGAGCTACAATGAGCAGTTCTTC. This translates into CASSPPGLASYNEQFF.

The chain links TRBV4-1 to TRBJ2-1, with D possibly matching TRBD2 (5 bases). This CDR3 has 12 residues. With 3 bases removed from V and 10 bases from J, the gap between germline ends came to 10 bases. Per the germline V gene, CDR1 is MGHRA and CDR2 is YSYEKL. This CDR3 reads CASSHSGLEQFF. In DNA form, the CDR3 reads TGCGCCAGCAGCCATTCAGGACTGGAGCAGTTCTTC.